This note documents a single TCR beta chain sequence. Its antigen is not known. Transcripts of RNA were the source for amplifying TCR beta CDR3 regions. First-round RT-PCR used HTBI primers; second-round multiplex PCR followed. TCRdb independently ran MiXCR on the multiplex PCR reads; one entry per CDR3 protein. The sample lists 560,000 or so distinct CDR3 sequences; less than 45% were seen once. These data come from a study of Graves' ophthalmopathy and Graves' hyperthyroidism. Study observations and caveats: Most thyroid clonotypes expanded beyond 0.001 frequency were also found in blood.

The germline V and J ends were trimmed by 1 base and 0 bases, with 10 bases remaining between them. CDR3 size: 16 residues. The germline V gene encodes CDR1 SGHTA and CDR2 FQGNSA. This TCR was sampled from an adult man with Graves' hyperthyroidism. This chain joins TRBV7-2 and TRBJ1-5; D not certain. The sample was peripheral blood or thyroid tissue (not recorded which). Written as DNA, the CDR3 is TGTGCCAGCAGCTTAGGTTACACATATAGCAATCAGCCCCAGCATTTT. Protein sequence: CASSLGYTYSNQPQHF.